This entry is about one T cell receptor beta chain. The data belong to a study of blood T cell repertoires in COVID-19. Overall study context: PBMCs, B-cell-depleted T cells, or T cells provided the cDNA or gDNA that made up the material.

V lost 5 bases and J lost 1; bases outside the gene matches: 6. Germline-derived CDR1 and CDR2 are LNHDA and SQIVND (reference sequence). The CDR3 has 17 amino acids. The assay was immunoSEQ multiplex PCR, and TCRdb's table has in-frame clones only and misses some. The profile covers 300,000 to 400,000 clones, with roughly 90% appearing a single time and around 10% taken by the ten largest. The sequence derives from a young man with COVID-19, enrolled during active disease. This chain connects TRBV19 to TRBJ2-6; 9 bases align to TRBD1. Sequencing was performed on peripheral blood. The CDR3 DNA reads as TGTGCCAGTAGTGCCGGACAGGGGCCATCTGGGGCCAACGTCCTGACTTTC. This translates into CASSAGQGPSGANVLTF.